The sequence of this TCR beta chain was determined in a study of T cell clonality in common variable immunodeficiency. Study-level points and caveats: CVID patient heterogeneity limited repertoire-clinical complication correlations. CVID subjects showed higher TCRbeta clonality than healthy controls. Common variable immunodeficiency TCR beta sequences reportedly had fewer deletions and N-nucleotide insertions.

Measured with immunoSEQ multiplex PCR; TCRdb has only the in-frame clones, and not every one. Listed here are about 18,000 clones without any singletons, the top ten holding 2.5% to 3%. This clone came up many times. Its cognate antigen is unknown. Read data end 3 residues before the CDR3 end; the end is taken from the germline J gene. The V and J ends lost 3 bases and 0 bases, in that order; junction bases with no gene match: 5. There are 16 residues in the CDR3. The germline CDR1 and CDR2 sequences are LNHDA and SQIVND (reference sequence). CVID meant reduced serum IgG, IgA and/or IgM plus specific antibody deficiency.

The sample consisted of peripheral blood mononuclear cells. The J gene is TRBJ2-3, the V gene TRBV19, with 8 bases identical to TRBD2. The receptor was isolated from a human donor with common variable immunodeficiency. Incomplete CDR3 DNA: TGTGCCAGTAGTATCCCAATAGCGGGAAGCACAGATACG. Its protein product is CASSIPIAGSTDT. The complete CDR3 sequence is CASSIPIAGSTDTQYF.